The source of this T cell receptor (beta chain) is a study of blood T cell repertoires in COVID-19. Study-wide background: Donors in the United States, Italy and Spain gave samples during acute or convalescent COVID-19. Nucleic acid was either cDNA or gDNA, and it came from T cells, B-cell-depleted T cells, or PBMCs.

Original handling: Researchers report that nucleated cell counts were estimated from reference gene primer amplification. Assay used: immunoSEQ multiplex PCR; TCRdb lists only in-frame clones, some missing. V, J and clone size are those of that table, while D and trimming were read from the DNA. This sample has about 230,000 clones, with 83% found just once. V lost 2 bases to trimming and J lost 1 base, with 7 bases between them. The CDR3 runs to 14 residues. Germline V gives CDR1 SGDLS, CDR2 YYNGEE. This sequence joins TRBV9 and TRBJ2-1, with no clear D. Sequences were obtained from peripheral blood. This TCR was recovered from a woman between 45 and 65 years old with acute or convalescent COVID-19. CDR3 nucleotides: TGTGCCAGCAGCGTCCAGGATTCCTACAATGAGCAGTTCTTC. Translating gives CASSVQDSYNEQFF.